Included here is one T cell receptor (beta chain) sequence, with context. This clone appeared a single time. The antigen it recognizes is unknown. Per-base quality was not reported, and no clone a single base away is much larger than it. The immunoSEQ Assay was the method used to sequence TCRbeta CDR3 regions. After extraction, genomic DNA underwent amplification by bias-controlled multiplex PCR, followed by high-throughput sequencing. On the study's bioinformatics: To quantify the absolute abundance of every unique TCRbeta CDR3 region, sequences were collapsed and filtered. Usable DNA was measured by amplifying reference genes present in all nucleated cells, and TCRbeta template counts were normalized to that usable DNA to estimate T cell fraction. Repertoire TCRs were annotated as SARS-CoV-2-specific when V gene, CDR3 amino acid sequence and J gene were exactly matched to a known reactive TCR set. The reference SARS-CoV-2 TCR set was obtained from MIRA and was filtered for enrichment in COVID-19-positive ImmuneCODE repertoires, whereby public or cross-reactive TCRs were removed. Based on the MIRA antigens, annotated TCRs were further analysed at the level of specific ORF or position within ORF. Breadth was defined as annotated unique rearrangements over total unique productive rearrangements; depth was the summed frequency of those rearrangements. Group comparisons of TCR breadth used two-sided Wilcoxon rank-sum tests. The table comes from immuneACCESS by way of TCRdb, which keeps in-frame sequences with V and J called. Part of the clones is missing from these tables; in studies checked, under half for an unresolved V gene and the rest for unknown reasons. That table gives V, J and clone size, and the DNA gave D and trimming. Across this sample there are around 370,000 clones, with approximately 85% seen only once. 3% to 4% of the sample rests with the top ten.

Per the publication, the treatment or condition label means: 15 to 20 received Ad26.COV2.S at low or high dose, single or two shots; 5 received placebo; per-sample allocation not given. For vaccine and placebo recipients, repertoires were sequenced using samples collected on day 63 after the first injection. In Cohort 1b, about two dozen adults aged 18-55 years were enrolled at a single site in Boston, USA, between 29 July and 7 August 2020. Ad26.COV2.S was a replication-incompetent adenovirus type 26 vector that expressed a prefusion-stabilized SARS-CoV-2 spike protein derived from the original Wuhan strain. The sample comes from a study of Ad26.COV2.S vaccination and SARS-CoV-2 variants (dated by TCRdb to about 2021). Notes on the research overall: Vaccine-arm donors came from COV1001, a multicentre, randomized, double-blind, placebo-controlled phase I-IIa trial of Ad26.COV2.S in healthy adults. Ad26.COV2.S was given intramuscularly at 5x10^10 or 1x10^11 viral particles, as a single shot or as two shots 56 days apart. The specificity and breadth of SARS-CoV-2-reactive T cell receptors after Ad26.COV2.S vaccination were assessed by TCRbeta repertoire sequencing. The TCR-sequenced set comprised approximately 32 samples: some 19 Ad26.COV2.S vaccine recipients, 5 placebo recipients and 8 SARS-CoV-2 convalescent individuals. Participants in the trial were split at random into five groups of five each, receiving low-dose or high-dose Ad26.COV2.S once or twice, or else placebo on both occasions. Investigators did not know the trial group allocation while performing experiments and assessing outcomes. The research as a whole found: The study was not powered for comparison of responses between vaccine doses or regimens. Vaccine and placebo recipients had comparable non-spike TCR breadth, which fits with the vaccine containing only spike. Compared with placebo recipients, Ad26.COV2.S recipients showed higher spike-specific TCR breadth (P = 0.0014). According to the authors, total T cell responses may have been underestimated by the TCR breadth and depth analyses. Substantial breadth of spike-specific CD8+ and CD4+ T cell responses was reported after vaccination.

This clonotype was sampled from a person between 18 and 59 years old who received the Ad26.COV2.S COVID-19 vaccine or a placebo. The source was peripheral blood, collected in a trial of Ad26.COV2.S vaccine versus placebo.

This receptor carries the CDR3 CASSLGGPQETQYF. The sequenced DNA: TGCGCCAGCAGCTTGGGGGGACCTCAAGAGACCCAGTACTTC. The sequence is built from TRBV5-1 and TRBJ2-5; the D gene is possibly TRBD1 or TRBD2, with 5 bases matching each. The CDR3 contains 14 residues, cysteine and phenylalanine counted. Solely the CDR3 DNA is kept, with 42 bases framed from the first base. The germline V gene sets CDR1 to SGHRS and CDR2 to YFSETQ. V and J lose 0 bases and 2 bases, and a span of 8 bases separates them.